Given below is one TCR beta chain in context. The CDR3 is made up of 15 amino acids. V shed 3 bases and J 3 bases; nucleotides not matched to a gene: 5. The germline gives CDR1 SEHNR, CDR2 FQNEAQ (reference sequence). Data came from immunoSEQ multiplex PCR; TCRdb stores just in-frame clones and leaves some out. The sample yields tens of thousands of clones, roughly 92% seen once. These data originate in a study of T cell changes during pregnancy in multiple sclerosis. The material sequenced was peripheral blood, taken in the first trimester of pregnancy. This rearrangement joins TRBV7-9 to TRBJ1-2, with 9 bases fitting TRBD1. The origin of this receptor is a female donor with multiple sclerosis, enrolled in a pregnancy study. The CDR3 protein is CASSFGQGIDYGYTF. The CDR3 DNA reads TGTGCCAGCAGCTTCGGACAGGGGATCGACTATGGCTACACCTTC. Drawing the rest from reference TRBV7-9 and TRBJ1-2, the complete variable domain is DTGVSQNPRHKITKRGQNVTFRCDPISEHNRLYWYRQTLGQGPEFLTYFQNEAQLEKSRLLSDRFSAERPKGSFSTLEIQRTEQGDSAMYLCASSFGQGIDYGYTFGSGTRLTVV.